The 9 T cell receptor beta chains given below trace back to one sample, sequenced in a study of T cell responses to AZD1222 COVID-19 vaccine. Generated by immunoSEQ multiplex PCR, the TCRdb table keeps only in-frame clones and is missing some. The table has 77,000 or so clones, about nine tenths seen once. Here the sequenced sample was peripheral blood, taken 28 days after the second AZD1222 dose. All receptors come from an adult who received the AZD1222 COVID-19 vaccine.

The V call is TRBV7-2, the J call TRBJ2-7; D gene uncertain. V was clipped by 4 bases and J by 3 bases, with 7 bases between them. The CDR3 runs to 12 residues. Germline CDR1 is SGHTA and CDR2 is FQGNSA. The CDR3 DNA follows: TGTGCCAGCAGCTCCAGCTTCTACGAGCAGTACTTC. Residues: CASSSSFYEQYF.

This chain connects TRBV2 to TRBJ1-1, with D hard to call. Germline V gene sequence: CDR1 SNHLY, CDR2 FYNNEI. This CDR3 has 13 residues. The ends were cut back, 0 bases at V and 7 bases at J, with 9 bases in the middle. CDR3 sequence reads: CASSEARSGEAFF. CDR3 in DNA: TGTGCCAGCAGTGAAGCCCGGTCCGGTGAAGCTTTCTTT. The complete variable domain, with remaining parts taken from reference TRBV2 and TRBJ1-1, reads EPEVTQTPSHQVTQMGQEVILRCVPISNHLYFYWYRQILGQKVEFLVSFYNNEISEKSEIFDDQFSVERPDGSNFTLKIRSTKLEDSAMYFCASSEARSGEAFFGQGTRLTVV.

V is TRBV24-1 and J is TRBJ2-3; D is perhaps TRBD1 (6 bases). V lost 4 bases to trimming and J lost 2 bases, with 9 bases between them. Germline V lookup: CDR1 KGHDR, CDR2 SFDVKD. The CDR3 runs to 14 residues. The CDR3 bases are TGTGCCACCAGTGAAACAGGGCCCACAGATACGCAGTATTTT. Residues: CATSETGPTDTQYF.

V is TRBV4-3 and J is TRBJ2-7; either TRBD1 or TRBD2 may supply D (5 bases each). CDR1 is LGHNA, CDR2 YSLEER, per germline. Trimming stripped 0 bases from V and 6 bases from J, with 15 bases between. The CDR3 spans 15 residues. CDR3 sequence reads: CASSQDMGTISEQYF. The CDR3 DNA reads as TGCGCCAGCAGCCAAGATATGGGGACCATCTCCGAGCAGTACTTC.

V usage is TRBV6-5 and J usage is TRBJ2-1; TRBD2 matches 9 bases. CDR1 is MNHEY and CDR2 is SVGAGI in the germline V gene. V lost 6 bases to trimming and J lost 4 bases; unmatched junction nucleotides: 7. The CDR3 contains 15 residues. The CDR3 loop reads CASSHSSGTYNEQFF. The DNA of the CDR3 is TGTGCCAGCAGCCACTCTAGCGGGACTTACAATGAGCAGTTCTTC.

The V call is TRBV30, the J call TRBJ2-7, with 10 bases fitting TRBD1. With 5 bases clipped from V and 2 bases from J, the junction kept 6 bases outside the gene matches. There are 14 residues in the CDR3. Germline lookup yields CDR1 GTSNPN and CDR2 SVGIG (reference sequence). For the CDR3, the DNA is TGTGCCTGGGTGAGACAGGGGGCCCCCTACGAGCAGTACTTC. Translation: CAWVRQGAPYEQYF.

The J gene is TRBJ1-1, the V gene TRBV5-1; D is undetermined. The CDR3 totals 15 residues. V lost 0 bases and J lost 0, with 9 bases in between. Germline V gives CDR1 SGHRS, CDR2 YFSETQ. CDR3 amino acids: CASSLVGRMNTEAFF. Written as DNA, the CDR3 is TGCGCCAGCAGCTTGGTTGGGCGGATGAACACTGAAGCTTTCTTT. Full variable domain (rest looked up from reference TRBV5-1 and TRBJ1-1): KAGVTQTPRYLIKTRGQQVTLSCSPISGHRSVSWYQQTPGQGLQFLFEYFSETQRNKGNFPGRFSGRQFSNSRSEMNVSTLELGDSALYLCASSLVGRMNTEAFFGQGTRLTVV.

In regard to this clone: Other nucleotide sequences from this sample produce the same CDR3. The chain employs TRBV10-2 and TRBJ1-3, with D uncertain. Looked up from germline, CDR1 is WSHSY and CDR2 is SAAADI. The CDR3 sequence is 14 residues long. The V and J ends lost 0 bases and 0 bases respectively, with 3 bases between them. DNA for the CDR3: TGCGCCAGCAGTGAGTCGGGCTCTGGAAACACCATATATTTT. Translated: CASSESGSGNTIYF.

The chain joins TRBV6-2 or TRBV6-3 to TRBJ1-1; D possibly corresponds to TRBD1 (6 bases). Trimming took 2 bases from V and 2 from J, leaving 12 bases between them. This CDR3 comprises 15 residues. Looked up from germline, CDR1 is MNHEY and CDR2 is SVGEGT. The DNA of the CDR3 is TGTGCCAGCAGTTACCGGGGGCTGGGTAACACTGAAGCTTTCTTT. Translation gives CASSYRGLGNTEAFF.